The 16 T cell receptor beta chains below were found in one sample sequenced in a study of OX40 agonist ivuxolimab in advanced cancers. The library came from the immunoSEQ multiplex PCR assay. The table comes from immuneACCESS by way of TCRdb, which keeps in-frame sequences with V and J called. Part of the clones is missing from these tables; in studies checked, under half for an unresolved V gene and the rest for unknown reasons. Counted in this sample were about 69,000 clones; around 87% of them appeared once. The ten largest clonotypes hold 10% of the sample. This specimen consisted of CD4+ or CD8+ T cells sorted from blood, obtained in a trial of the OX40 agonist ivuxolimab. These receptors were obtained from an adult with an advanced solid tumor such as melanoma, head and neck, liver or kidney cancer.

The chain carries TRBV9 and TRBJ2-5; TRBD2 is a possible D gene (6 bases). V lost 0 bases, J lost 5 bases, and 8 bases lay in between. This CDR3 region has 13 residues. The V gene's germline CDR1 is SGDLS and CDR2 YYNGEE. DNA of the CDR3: TGTGCCAGCAGCGTAGTCGGGACTGAGACCCAGTACTTC. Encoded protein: CASSVVGTETQYF.

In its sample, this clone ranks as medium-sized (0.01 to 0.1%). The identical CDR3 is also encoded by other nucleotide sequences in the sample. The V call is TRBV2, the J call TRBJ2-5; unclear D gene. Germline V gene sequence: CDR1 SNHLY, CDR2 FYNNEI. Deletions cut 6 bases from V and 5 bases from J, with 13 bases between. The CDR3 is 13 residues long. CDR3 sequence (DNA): TGTGCCAGCAGCTTGACTGGTGGGGAGACCCAGTACTTC. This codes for CASSLTGGETQYF.

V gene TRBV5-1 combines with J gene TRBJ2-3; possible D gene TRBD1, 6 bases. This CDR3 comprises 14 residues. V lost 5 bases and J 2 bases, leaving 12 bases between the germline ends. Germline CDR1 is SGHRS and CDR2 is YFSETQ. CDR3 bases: TGCGCCAGCAGGGAGGACAGAAACACAGATACGCAGTATTTT. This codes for CASREDRNTDTQYF.

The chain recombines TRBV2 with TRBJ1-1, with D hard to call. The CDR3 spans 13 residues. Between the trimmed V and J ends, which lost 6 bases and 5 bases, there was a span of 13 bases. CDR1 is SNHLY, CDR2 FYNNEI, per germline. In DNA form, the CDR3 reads TGTGCCAGCAGCCAGGACCCGAGGACTGAAGCTTTCTTT. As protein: CASSQDPRTEAFF.

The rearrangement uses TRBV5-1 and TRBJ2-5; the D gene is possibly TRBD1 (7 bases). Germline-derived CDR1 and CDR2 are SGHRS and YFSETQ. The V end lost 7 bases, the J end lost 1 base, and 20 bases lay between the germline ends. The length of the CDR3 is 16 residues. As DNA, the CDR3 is TGCGCCAGCTCCTTAGGAGGGGGCGAGGGCCAAGAGACCCAGTACTTC. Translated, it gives CASSLGGGEGQETQYF.

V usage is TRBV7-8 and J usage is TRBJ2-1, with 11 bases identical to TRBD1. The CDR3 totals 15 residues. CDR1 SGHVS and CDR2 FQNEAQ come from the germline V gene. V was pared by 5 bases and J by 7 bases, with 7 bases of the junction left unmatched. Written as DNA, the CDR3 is TGTGCCAGCAGCCTTGGACAGGGGGCAGGGAATGAGCAGTTCTTC. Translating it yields CASSLGQGAGNEQFF.

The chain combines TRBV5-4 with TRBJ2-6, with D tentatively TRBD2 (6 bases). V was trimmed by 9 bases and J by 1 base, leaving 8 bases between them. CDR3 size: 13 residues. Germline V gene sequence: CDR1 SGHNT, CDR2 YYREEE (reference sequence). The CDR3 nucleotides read TGTGCCACTAGCGAATCTGGGGCCAACGTCCTGACTTTC. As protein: CATSESGANVLTF.

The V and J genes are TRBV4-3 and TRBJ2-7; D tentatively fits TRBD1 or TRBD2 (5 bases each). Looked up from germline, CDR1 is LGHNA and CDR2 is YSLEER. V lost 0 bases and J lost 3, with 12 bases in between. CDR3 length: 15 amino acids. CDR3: CASSQDWGSGYEQYF. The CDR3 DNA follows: TGCGCCAGCAGCCAAGATTGGGGGTCGGGCTACGAGCAGTACTTC.

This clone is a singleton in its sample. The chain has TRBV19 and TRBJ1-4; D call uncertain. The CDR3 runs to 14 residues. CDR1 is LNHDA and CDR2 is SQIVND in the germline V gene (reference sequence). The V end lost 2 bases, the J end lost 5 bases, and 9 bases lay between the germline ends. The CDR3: CASSIRTVNEKLFF. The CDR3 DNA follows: TGTGCCAGTAGTATAAGGACGGTGAATGAAAAACTGTTTTTT.

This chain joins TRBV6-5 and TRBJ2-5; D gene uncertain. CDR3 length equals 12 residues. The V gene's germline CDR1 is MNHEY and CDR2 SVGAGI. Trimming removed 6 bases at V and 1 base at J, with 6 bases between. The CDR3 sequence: CASSRRQETQYF. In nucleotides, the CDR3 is TGTGCCAGCAGCCGACGCCAAGAGACCCAGTACTTC.

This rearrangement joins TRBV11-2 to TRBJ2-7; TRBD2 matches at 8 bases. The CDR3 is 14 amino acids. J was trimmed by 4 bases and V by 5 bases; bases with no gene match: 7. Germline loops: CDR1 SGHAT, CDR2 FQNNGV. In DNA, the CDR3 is TGTGCCAGCAGCCCCGCGGGGGGCCCATACGAGCAGTACTTC. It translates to CASSPAGGPYEQYF.

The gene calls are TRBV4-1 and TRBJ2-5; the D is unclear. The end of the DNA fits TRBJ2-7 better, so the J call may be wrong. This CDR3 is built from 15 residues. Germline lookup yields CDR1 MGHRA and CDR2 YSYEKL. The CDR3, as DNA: TGCGCCAGCAGCCAAGTAGGTGGGCGAGGTTACGAGCAGTACTTC. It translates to CASSQVGGRGYEQYF.

The CDR3 here is CASSDQGMNTEAFF. In DNA, the CDR3 is TGTGCCAGCAGCGACCAGGGTATGAACACTGAAGCTTTCTTT. The gene calls are TRBV21-1 and TRBJ1-1; the tabulated D call, TRBD1, remains unverified against the DNA. TRBV21-1 is labeled a pseudogene. This CDR3 has 14 residues.

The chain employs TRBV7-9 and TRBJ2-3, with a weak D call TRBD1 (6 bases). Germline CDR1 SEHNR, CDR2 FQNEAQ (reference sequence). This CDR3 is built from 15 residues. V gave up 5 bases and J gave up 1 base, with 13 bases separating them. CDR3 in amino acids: CASSRTADRTDTQYF. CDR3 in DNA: TGTGCCAGCAGCCGGACAGCCGACCGCACAGATACGCAGTATTTT.

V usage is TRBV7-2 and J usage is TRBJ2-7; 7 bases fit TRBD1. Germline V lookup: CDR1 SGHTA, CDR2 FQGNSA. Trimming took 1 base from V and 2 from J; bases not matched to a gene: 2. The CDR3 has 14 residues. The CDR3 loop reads CASSLETGTYEQYF. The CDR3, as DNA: TGTGCCAGCAGCTTAGAGACAGGGACCTACGAGCAGTACTTC.

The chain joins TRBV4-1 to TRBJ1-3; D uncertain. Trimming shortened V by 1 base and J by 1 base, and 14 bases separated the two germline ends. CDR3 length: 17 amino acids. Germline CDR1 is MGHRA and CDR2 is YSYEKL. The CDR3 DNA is TGCGCCAGCAGCCAAGCCCTACGGGAGAGATCTGGAAACACCATATATTTT. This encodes CASSQALRERSGNTIYF.